The 29 T cell receptor beta chains presented below share a single source sample, sequenced in a study of Ad26.COV2.S vaccination and SARS-CoV-2 variants. Treatment denoted: some 20 received Ad26.COV2.S at low or high dose, single or two shots; 5 received placebo; per-sample allocation not given. It was on day 63 after the first vaccine or placebo injection that samples were taken. The method was immunoSEQ multiplex PCR; TCRdb's version includes in-frame clones alone and lacks a portion of them. The sample consists of some 250,000 clones, more than 75% of them appearing once. The specimen comprised peripheral blood, sampled in a trial of Ad26.COV2.S vaccine versus placebo. The source is a person aged 18-65 years who received the Ad26.COV2.S COVID-19 vaccine or a placebo.

CDR3 in DNA: TGCGCCAGCAGCCAAGAACCAGCGGGGGTTGTGGGCACAGATACGCAGTATTTT. It codes for CASSQEPAGVVGTDTQYF. The rearrangement uses TRBV4-3 and TRBJ2-3; 8 bases align to TRBD2. Germline V gene lookup returns CDR1 LGHNA and CDR2 YSLEER. V dropped 0 bases and J dropped 1; count of bases not matched to a gene: 9. The CDR3 runs to 18 residues.

The chain couples TRBV9 to TRBJ2-7; no definite D call. CDR1 SGDLS and CDR2 YYNGEE come from the germline V gene. The CDR3 loop spans 15 amino acids. V was trimmed by 1 base and J by 1 base, leaving 12 bases between them. The CDR3 reads CASSVMPGTSYEQYF. As DNA, the CDR3 is TGTGCCAGCAGCGTAATGCCAGGAACTTCCTACGAGCAGTACTTC. Complete variable domain (other parts from reference TRBV9 and TRBJ2-7): DSGVTQTPKHLITATGQRVTLRCSPRSGDLSVYWYQQSLDQGLQFLIQYYNGEERAKGNILERFSAQQFPDLHSELNLSSLELGDSALYFCASSVMPGTSYEQYFGPGTRLTVT.

The genes are TRBV19 and TRBJ2-2; TRBD1 matches at 11 bases. The CDR3 contains 17 residues. Germline V gene sequence: CDR1 LNHDA, CDR2 SQIVND (reference sequence). V was pared by 2 bases and J by 4 bases, with 6 bases of the junction left unmatched. The CDR3 is CASSISRTGGSTGELFF. For the CDR3, the DNA is TGTGCCAGTAGTATATCCCGGACAGGGGGCTCCACCGGGGAGCTGTTTTTT.

This clone was seen a single time. The J gene is TRBJ2-7, the V gene TRBV5-5, with TRBD1 as a possible D gene (6 bases). V was pared by 0 bases and J by 3 bases, with 10 bases between. The CDR3 is 14 residues long. Germline lookup yields CDR1 SGHKS and CDR2 YYEKEE (reference sequence). The CDR3 bases are TGTGCCAGCAGCTTGGCAGGGGATTACTACGAGCAGTACTTC. This encodes CASSLAGDYYEQYF.

As DNA, the CDR3 is TGTGCCAGCAGTTCTAAGGTCCTAGCTAACTATGGCTACACCTTC. Its translation: CASSSKVLANYGYTF. The chain employs TRBV6-5 and TRBJ1-2; no clear D gene. Looked up from germline, CDR1 is MNHEY and CDR2 is SVGAGI. The V end was cut by 4 bases, the J end by 0 bases, with 12 bases between. The CDR3 spans 15 residues.

V gene TRBV5-1 combines with J gene TRBJ2-2; D unclear. Germline values: CDR1 SGHRS, CDR2 YFSETQ. The CDR3 length is 12 residues. V was cut by 0 bases and J by 6 bases, with 3 bases left in between. The CDR3 loop is CASSLGAGELFF. CDR3 nucleotides: TGCGCCAGCAGCTTGGGGGCCGGGGAGCTGTTTTTT.

The chain employs TRBV5-1 and TRBJ2-3; 8 positions match TRBD1. CDR3 size: 14 residues. Trimming removed 4 bases from V and 1 base from J; junction bases left unmatched: 2. Germline V gene sequence: CDR1 SGHRS, CDR2 YFSETQ. The CDR3 loop reads CASSMGQGTDTQYF. CDR3 sequence (DNA): TGCGCCAGCAGCATGGGACAGGGCACAGATACGCAGTATTTT.

The chain recombines TRBV4-3 with TRBJ1-6, with D possibly matching TRBD1 (6 bases). The CDR3 has 15 residues. Trimming took off 2 bases at V and 9 bases at J, with 14 bases between the two ends. Germline V gene lookup returns CDR1 LGHNA and CDR2 YSLEER. The CDR3 sequence is CASSQHTGSGSPLHF. The CDR3 DNA sequence: TGCGCCAGCAGCCAACACACAGGGAGTGGTTCACCCCTCCACTTT.

The chain has TRBV5-1 and TRBJ2-7; 7 bases agree with TRBD2. This CDR3 is built from 14 residues. Germline CDR1 is SGHRS and CDR2 is YFSETQ. The V and J ends lost 5 bases and 2 bases, in that order; junction bases with no gene match: 7. CDR3 loop: CASSSGPTTYEQYF. CDR3 DNA sequence: TGCGCCAGCAGTAGCGGGCCTACCACCTACGAGCAGTACTTC.

The chain couples TRBV4-1 to TRBJ2-3; possible D gene TRBD2, 6 bases. This CDR3 has 15 residues. Germline values: CDR1 MGHRA, CDR2 YSYEKL. Between the trimmed V and J ends, which lost 1 base and 0 bases, there was a span of 8 bases. The CDR3 loop reads CASSQGGVSTDTQYF. CDR3 nucleotide sequence: TGCGCCAGCAGCCAAGGCGGGGTAAGCACAGATACGCAGTATTTT.

The chain recombines TRBV24-1 with TRBJ2-5, with TRBD2 matching over 10 bases. This CDR3 is built from 21 residues. After removal of 4 bases from V and 5 bases from J, the junction contained 24 bases not matched to a gene. Germline CDR1 is KGHDR and CDR2 is SFDVKD. The CDR3 region is CATSDPLEGAWRLAGPETQYF. CDR3 DNA: TGTGCCACCAGTGACCCCCTGGAGGGGGCCTGGAGACTAGCGGGTCCGGAGACCCAGTACTTC.

This clone was seen more than once but under ten times. The rearrangement links TRBV6-5 to TRBJ1-2, with 7 bases identical to TRBD1. V shed 6 bases and J 1 base; nucleotides not matched to a gene: 5. Germline V gene data show CDR1 as MNHEY and CDR2 as SVGAGI. CDR3 length: 14 residues. CDR3 protein: CASRSQGGNYGYTF. The CDR3 DNA reads as TGTGCCAGCAGATCGCAGGGGGGTAACTATGGCTACACCTTC.

In its sample, this clone was seen a few times. The J gene is TRBJ1-5, the V gene TRBV5-4; 7 bases are shared with TRBD1. V gave up 2 bases and J gave up 2 bases; unmatched junction bases: 4. CDR1 and CDR2 from the germline V gene are SGHNT and YYREEE (reference sequence). The CDR3 runs 15 residues. CDR3 coding DNA: TGTGCCAGCAGCTTAGGGGGCGTAGGCAATCAGCCCCAGCATTTT. Amino acids: CASSLGGVGNQPQHF. Using reference TRBV5-4 and TRBJ1-5 for the parts outside the CDR3, the full variable domain is ETGVTQSPTHLIKTRGQQVTLRCSSQSGHNTVSWYQQALGQGPQFIFQYYREEENGRGNFPPRFSGLQFPNYSSELNVNALELDDSALYLCASSLGGVGNQPQHFGDGTRLSIL.

The CDR3 DNA reads as TGTGCCAGCAGTTACTCGACAGGGTTTGGCTATGGCTACACCTTC. It yields the protein CASSYSTGFGYGYTF. J is TRBJ1-2 and V is TRBV6-5; TRBD1 matches 7 bases. This CDR3 has 15 residues. Germline lookup yields CDR1 MNHEY and CDR2 SVGAGI. J was trimmed by 4 bases and V by 0 bases; bases with no gene match: 5.

The chain combines TRBV5-6 with TRBJ2-5; a possible D gene is TRBD1 (6 bases). The CDR3 extends over 13 amino acids. Per germline, CDR1 SGHDT and CDR2 YYEEEE. V gave up 0 bases and J gave up 5 bases, with 8 bases separating them. CDR3 DNA: TGTGCCAGCAGCTTGGACAGGGTGGAGACCCAGTACTTC. Translating it yields CASSLDRVETQYF.

This clone was detected once. V is TRBV6-1 and J is TRBJ1-3; D might be TRBD1 (5 bases). The V end was cut by 3 bases, the J end by 2 bases, with 8 bases between. The CDR3 has 14 residues. Germline-derived CDR1 and CDR2 are MNHNS and SASEGT. This chain's CDR3 is CASSEGGTGNTIYF. CDR3 sequence (DNA): TGTGCCAGCAGTGAGGGGGGTACTGGAAACACCATATATTTT.

For this clone: Other DNA sequences within the sample encode an identical CDR3. V and J are TRBV12-5 and TRBJ2-1; D not certain. Looked up from germline, CDR1 is LGHNT and CDR2 is FRNRAP. The CDR3 runs to 13 residues. Trimming shortened V by 3 bases and J by 7 bases, and 10 bases separated the two germline ends. The CDR3 loop is CASGFFPKNEQFF. The CDR3 coding sequence is TGTGCTAGTGGTTTTTTCCCAAAGAATGAGCAGTTCTTC.

The chain uses TRBV5-3 and TRBJ2-3; D not certain. TRBV5-3 falls under the ORF class, with uncertain function. The CDR3 length is 11 residues. The V end was cut by 10 bases, the J end by 2 bases, with 8 bases between. The CDR3 nucleotides read TGTGCCCCCTACCCCACAGATACGCAGTATTTT. Its translation is CAPYPTDTQYF.

The chain combines TRBV9 with TRBJ2-5, with TRBD2 matching 10 bases. From germline, CDR1 is SGDLS and CDR2 YYNGEE. V trimming: 0 bases; J trimming: 5 bases; junction bases outside the gene matches: 10. This CDR3 spans 17 amino acids. The CDR3 region has the DNA TGTGCCAGCAGCGTAGATCCGGATAGCGGGAGGACGGAGACCCAGTACTTC. Protein sequence: CASSVDPDSGRTETQYF.

The chain uses TRBV6-6 and TRBJ2-2; D possibly corresponds to TRBD1 (6 bases). CDR3 length: 15 amino acids. Per the germline V gene, CDR1 is MNHNY and CDR2 is SVGAGI (reference sequence). Trimming pared 2 bases from V and 4 bases from J, leaving 11 bases between. CDR3 in DNA: TGTGCCAGCAGTTACGGTCAGGGGACCACCGGGGAGCTGTTTTTT. It is translated as CASSYGQGTTGELFF.

The chain couples TRBV15 to TRBJ1-5, with D unclear. Germline V lookup: CDR1 LNHNV, CDR2 YYDKDF (reference sequence). The V end was cut by 1 base, the J end by 3 bases, with 10 bases between. The CDR3 runs 15 residues. This CDR3 is CATSRVQDLNQPQHF. The CDR3 coding sequence is TGTGCCACCAGCAGAGTGCAGGACCTCAATCAGCCCCAGCATTTT. Together with reference TRBV15 and TRBJ1-5, the CDR3 gives the full variable domain: DAMVIQNPRYQVTQFGKPVTLSCSQTLNHNVMYWYQQKSSQAPKLLFHYYDKDFNNEADTPDNFQSRRPNTSFCFLDIRSPGLGDTAMYLCATSRVQDLNQPQHFGDGTRLSIL.

This chain links TRBV24-1 with TRBJ2-2; 9 bases line up with TRBD1. CDR1 and CDR2 from the germline V gene are KGHDR and SFDVKD. The V and J ends lost 3 bases and 1 base, in that order; junction bases with no gene match: 11. The CDR3 is made up of 19 amino acids. This CDR3 reads CATSDTNRWDRENTGELFF. CDR3 bases: TGTGCCACCAGTGATACCAACCGCTGGGACAGGGAGAACACCGGGGAGCTGTTTTTT.

The chain combines TRBV4-3 with TRBJ1-1; D ambiguous. The V gene lost 4 bases and the J gene lost 0 bases, with 9 bases spanning the gap. CDR3 length: 14 amino acids. The germline CDR1 and CDR2 sequences are LGHNA and YSLEER. CDR3 sequence (DNA): TGCGCCAGCAGCCTGTCTACAGTGAACACTGAAGCTTTCTTT. This sequence encodes CASSLSTVNTEAFF.

The J gene is TRBJ2-5, the V gene TRBV24-1; D perhaps matches TRBD1 (6 bases). Germline CDR1 reads KGHDR; CDR2 reads SFDVKD. This CDR3 contains 12 residues. Trimming took 5 bases from V and 9 from J, leaving 12 bases between them. Written as DNA, the CDR3 is TGTGCCACCAGTGGAGGGGGACGACCCCAGTACTTC. Translating gives CATSGGGRPQYF.

The J gene is TRBJ2-7, the V gene TRBV28; D call uncertain. V lost 2 bases and J 2 bases, leaving 10 bases between the germline ends. Germline loops: CDR1 MDHEN, CDR2 SYDVKM. The CDR3 consists of 14 residues. This CDR3 reads CASSLHGVPYEQYF. As DNA, the CDR3 is TGTGCCAGCAGTTTACATGGGGTGCCCTACGAGCAGTACTTC.

This rearrangement joins TRBV25-1 to TRBJ1-2; D gene uncertain. The V gene's germline CDR1 is MGHDK and CDR2 SYGVNS. The CDR3 is 12 residues long. V lost 0 bases to trimming and J lost 3 bases, with 2 bases between them. The CDR3 is CASSEYDYGYTF. CDR3 nucleotide sequence: TGTGCCAGCAGTGAATATGACTATGGCTACACCTTC.

The rearrangement uses TRBV6-4 and TRBJ1-6; D uncertain. V shed 2 bases and J shed 5 bases, with 4 bases lying between them. This CDR3 has 13 residues. Per the germline V gene, CDR1 is MRHNA and CDR2 is SNTAGT. The CDR3 protein is CASSDQDNSPLHF. Written as DNA, the CDR3 is TGTGCCAGCAGTGACCAGGATAATTCACCCCTCCACTTT.

The chain carries TRBV21-1 and TRBJ2-2; TRBD1, the D gene given by the table, was not confirmed from the DNA. TRBV21-1 is an annotated pseudogene. The CDR3 consists of 16 residues. CDR3 sequence reads: CASSPQTGGNTGELFF. In DNA, the CDR3 is TGTGCCAGCAGCCCGCAGACAGGGGGCAACACCGGGGAGCTGTTTTTT.

The chain uses TRBV6-5 and TRBJ1-4; D not certain. The length of the CDR3 is 14 residues. Germline V gives CDR1 MNHEY, CDR2 SVGAGI. V lost 6 bases and J 7 bases, leaving 15 bases between the germline ends. The CDR3 region has the DNA TGTGCCAGCAGGTCTCGGAGAGGCGGTGAAAAACTGTTTTTT. Translation gives CASRSRRGGEKLFF.